This T cell receptor (beta chain) is drawn from a study of T cells in Graves' hyperthyroidism and ophthalmopathy. Findings of the study overall: Clonotypes that were expanded in thyroid above 0.001 mostly appeared in blood too. The authors' 13 V-J model separated ophthalmopathy from stable hyperthyroidism.

This clonotype occurred a few times. The antigen is undetermined. Per the germline V gene, CDR1 is SNHLY and CDR2 is FYNNEI. CDR3 size: 16 residues. V was shortened by 3 bases and J by 2 bases, with 11 bases between the two germline ends. The investigators amplified TCR beta CDR3 regions from RNA transcripts. The HTBI primer set drove a first-round RT-PCR of the TCR CDR3. TCRdb re-called the multiplex PCR reads through MiXCR, storing one row per CDR3 protein. The table lists roughly 350,000 distinct CDR3 sequences, approximately 15% of them singletons. This rearrangement joins TRBV2 to TRBJ2-6; perhaps TRBD2 as D (6 bases). This receptor was taken from a woman aged 25 to 39 with Graves' hyperthyroidism. The sample was blood. The CDR3: CASSEGREAGANVLTF. As DNA, the CDR3 is TGTGCCAGCAGTGAGGGCAGGGAGGCTGGGGCCAACGTCCTGACTTTC.